This TCR beta chain is drawn from a study of T-cell memory formation after mild COVID-19. V was pared by 5 bases and J by 9 bases, with 14 bases between. This CDR3 is 12 amino acids long. The V gene's germline CDR1 is SGHAT and CDR2 FQNNGV. cDNA libraries for TCR alpha and TCR beta, carrying sample barcodes and UMIs, came from 5'RACE with constant-segment primers. Using its own MiXCR run on the 5' RACE reads, TCRdb lists one record per CDR3 protein. The table records some 300,000 distinct CDR3 sequences, 20% to 25% of them present only once. The source is a young man who had mild COVID-19 (a few samples of this study predate the infection). Cell type and time point are not known. V usage is TRBV11-2 and J usage is TRBJ2-7; maybe TRBD2 (5 bases). What was sequenced was PBMCs or a T cell subset sorted from them (not recorded which). For the CDR3, the DNA is TGTGCCAGCAGCGCCGGACTGGCGAGGCAGTACGTC. This encodes CASSAGLARQYV.